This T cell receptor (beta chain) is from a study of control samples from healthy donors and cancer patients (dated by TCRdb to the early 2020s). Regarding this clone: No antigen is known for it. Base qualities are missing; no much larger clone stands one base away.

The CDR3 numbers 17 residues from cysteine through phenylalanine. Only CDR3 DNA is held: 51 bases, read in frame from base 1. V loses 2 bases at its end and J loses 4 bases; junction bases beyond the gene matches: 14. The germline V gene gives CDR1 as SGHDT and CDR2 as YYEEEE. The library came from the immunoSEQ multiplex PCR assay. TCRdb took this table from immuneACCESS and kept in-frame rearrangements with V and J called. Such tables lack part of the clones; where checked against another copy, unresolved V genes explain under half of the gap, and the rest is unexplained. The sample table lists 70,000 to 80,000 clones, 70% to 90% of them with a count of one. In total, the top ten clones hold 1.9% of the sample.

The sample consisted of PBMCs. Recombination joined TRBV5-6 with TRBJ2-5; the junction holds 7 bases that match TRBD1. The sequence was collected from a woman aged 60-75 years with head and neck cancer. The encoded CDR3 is CASSFLLGGQALETQYF. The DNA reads TGTGCCAGCAGCTTTTTGCTAGGCGGACAGGCTCTAGAGACCCAGTACTTC.